Each of the 27 T cell receptor beta chains below was sequenced from the same sample in a study of cytomegalovirus exposure and HLA in healthy donors (dated by TCRdb to 2016 to 2017). Receptor amplification or capture employed the immunoSEQ multiplex PCR assay. What TCRdb holds here is the immuneACCESS table cut down to in-frame rearrangements. Part of the clones is not present; checked against another copy, under half of the missing clones reflect an unresolved V gene, and the others are unexplained. Within this sample are 200,000 to 250,000 clones, with 70% to 90% of them counted one time only. Of the sample, 2.9% is held by the ten largest clones. Material: PBMCs. The origin of the receptors is a woman between 18 and 29 years old in good health and CMV-seronegative.

This chain joins TRBV7-2 and TRBJ2-3; 10 bases agree with TRBD2. J gave up 2 bases and V 0 bases, and 8 bases lay outside the gene matches. Germline V gene data show CDR1 as SGHTA and CDR2 as FQGNSA. The CDR3 contains 18 residues. The CDR3 here is CASSLAPSGRGNTDTQYF. CDR3 coding DNA: TGTGCCAGCAGCTTAGCGCCAAGCGGGAGGGGAAACACAGATACGCAGTATTTT.

V is TRBV7-8 and J is TRBJ2-7, with D tentatively TRBD1 (6 bases). The CDR3 runs to 13 residues. The germline V gene encodes CDR1 SGHVS and CDR2 FQNEAQ. V lost 1 base, J lost 3 bases, and 7 bases lay in between. The CDR3 spells CASSLDRVYEQYF. The CDR3 DNA reads TGTGCCAGCAGCTTAGACAGGGTCTACGAGCAGTACTTC.

The chain couples TRBV9 to TRBJ2-5, with 12 bases matching TRBD2. Germline V gene data show CDR1 as SGDLS and CDR2 as YYNGEE. Trimming took 2 bases from V and 5 from J; bases not matched to a gene: 7. This CDR3 is built from 16 residues. CDR3 sequence reads: CASSVAGLAGSETQYF. For the CDR3, the DNA is TGTGCCAGCAGCGTGGCCGGACTAGCGGGATCTGAGACCCAGTACTTC.

The V call is TRBV18, the J call TRBJ2-7; 12 nucleotides line up with TRBD1. J gave up 3 bases and V 3 bases, and 12 bases lay outside the gene matches. The CDR3 is 18 residues long. The germline V gene encodes CDR1 KGHSH and CDR2 LQKENI. Here the CDR3 DNA reads TGTGCCAGCTCACCGAGGGACAGGGGGCGAGGGTTTGGCTACGAGCAGTACTTC. Its translation is CASSPRDRGRGFGYEQYF.

This clone was observed once. CDR3 sequence: CSVGFLAGWGETQYF. DNA for the CDR3: TGCAGCGTTGGGTTTCTAGCGGGCTGGGGAGAGACCCAGTACTTC. The chain employs TRBV29-1 and TRBJ2-5, with 8 bases lining up with TRBD2. Unmatched junction bases numbered 11, after V lost 4 bases and J lost 4 bases. The V gene's germline CDR1 is SQVTM and CDR2 ANQGSEA. There are 15 residues in the CDR3.

This sequence joins TRBV11-2 and TRBJ2-1, with 8 bases that match TRBD1. CDR3 length: 15 residues. Germline V gene lookup returns CDR1 SGHAT and CDR2 FQNNGV. The trim removed 4 bases at V and 4 bases at J, leaving 6 bases unmatched. This chain's CDR3 is CASSWTGTPYNEQFF. The CDR3 DNA sequence: TGTGCCAGCAGCTGGACAGGGACCCCTTACAATGAGCAGTTCTTC.

The J gene is TRBJ2-5, the V gene TRBV29-1; a weak D match, TRBD2 (7 bases). Germline V lookup: CDR1 SQVTM, CDR2 ANQGSEA. The CDR3 runs 14 residues. V was trimmed by 6 bases and J by 2 bases, leaving 16 bases between them. In DNA, the CDR3 is TGCAGCGTCGAGGGGGGGCTGGGGCAAGAGACCCAGTACTTC. The encoded protein is CSVEGGLGQETQYF.

This chain connects TRBV15 to TRBJ2-5; 8 bases fit TRBD1. This CDR3 is 13 amino acids long. The germline V gene encodes CDR1 LNHNV and CDR2 YYDKDF (reference sequence). With V trimmed by 8 bases and J by 5 bases, 7 bases remained unmatched. CDR3 bases: TGTGCCACCGGGGCAGGGGGCCGTGAGACCCAGTACTTC. This codes for CATGAGGRETQYF.

V usage is TRBV6-6 and J usage is TRBJ2-1, with 8 bases lining up with TRBD2. Germline CDR1 MNHNY, CDR2 SVGAGI (reference sequence). V dropped 0 bases and J dropped 9; count of bases not matched to a gene: 4. This CDR3 region has 14 residues. The CDR3 loop reads CASSYSAGAGEQFF. CDR3 DNA: TGTGCCAGCAGTTACTCAGCGGGAGCGGGTGAGCAGTTCTTC.

This chain links TRBV15 with TRBJ2-5; 7 bases are shared with TRBD1. The germline V gene has CDR1 LNHNV and CDR2 YYDKDF (reference sequence). The CDR3 runs 15 residues. With 2 bases clipped from V and 7 bases from J, the junction kept 10 bases outside the gene matches. The CDR3 loop is CATSRPDRSAGTQYF. CDR3 nucleotides: TGTGCCACCAGCAGACCGGACAGGTCCGCGGGGACCCAGTACTTC.

This sequence joins TRBV5-6 and TRBJ1-3, with D tentatively TRBD1 (5 bases). Germline-derived CDR1 and CDR2 are SGHDT and YYEEEE. This CDR3 has 14 residues. V lost 0 bases and J lost 4, with 8 bases in between. CDR3: CASSLAGSGNTIYF. The CDR3 DNA reads as TGTGCCAGCAGCTTGGCAGGGTCCGGAAACACCATATATTTT.

This chain joins TRBV7-9 and TRBJ1-2; TRBD1 matches 7 bases. Germline trimming cut 5 bases from V and 4 bases from J; bases unmatched to any gene: 7. This CDR3 is 14 amino acids long. Germline CDR1 and CDR2: SEHNR and FQNEAQ (reference sequence). The CDR3 region has the DNA TGTGCCAGCAGCGCGACAGGGACCTTCTATGGCTACACCTTC. Its protein product is CASSATGTFYGYTF.

This chain connects TRBV5-1 to TRBJ2-1, with 11 bases identical to TRBD2. CDR3 length: 18 residues. Germline V gene lookup returns CDR1 SGHRS and CDR2 YFSETQ. The junction had 18 bases not matched to a gene; V was cut back by 6 bases and J by 7 bases. DNA for the CDR3: TGCGCCAGCATGTTCCTGCCCCTAGCGGGAGGCCCATTGAATGAGCAGTTCTTC. This sequence encodes CASMFLPLAGGPLNEQFF.

This clone has at least ten counts. V usage is TRBV6-1 and J usage is TRBJ1-2; weak D call: TRBD1 (6 bases). Germline V CDR1 and CDR2: MNHNS, SASEGT. V lost 4 bases, J lost 2 bases, and 14 bases lay in between. There are 15 residues in the CDR3. CDR3 amino acids: CASSVGTPANYGYTF. In DNA, the CDR3 is TGTGCCAGCAGTGTAGGGACACCAGCCAACTATGGCTACACCTTC.

The chain employs TRBV6-1 and TRBJ2-1; 11 bases are shared with TRBD2. Trimming took 6 bases from V and 3 from J; bases not matched to a gene: 4. The CDR3 totals 15 residues. Per germline, CDR1 MNHNS and CDR2 SASEGT. CDR3 sequence (DNA): TGTGCCAGCAGCGATCTAGCGGGAGGCTACAATGAGCAGTTCTTC. This translates into CASSDLAGGYNEQFF.

The J gene is TRBJ2-2, the V gene TRBV4-2; TRBD1 matches at 7 bases. Germline V lookup: CDR1 LGHNA, CDR2 YNFKEQ. V gave up 1 base and J gave up 6 bases; unmatched junction bases: 5. The CDR3 runs 15 residues. CDR3 sequence reads: CASSQVSQGAGELFF. DNA for the CDR3: TGTGCCAGCAGCCAAGTCTCCCAGGGGGCCGGGGAGCTGTTTTTT.

V is TRBV4-3 and J is TRBJ2-1; D is possibly TRBD2 (6 bases). Looked up from germline, CDR1 is LGHNA and CDR2 is YSLEER. The V end lost 4 bases, the J end lost 2 bases, and 6 bases lay between the germline ends. This CDR3 spans 13 amino acids. CDR3 loop: CASSPGAYNEQFF. The CDR3 nucleotides are TGCGCCAGCAGCCCGGGGGCCTACAATGAGCAGTTCTTC.

This chain uses TRBV28 with TRBJ1-1; unclear D gene. Trimming pared 3 bases from V and 1 base from J, leaving 9 bases between. In germline, CDR1 is MDHEN, CDR2 SYDVKM. The CDR3 consists of 14 residues. The DNA for the CDR3 is TGTGCCAGCAGTTTGGTTACAGCGAACACTGAAGCTTTCTTT. Encoded protein: CASSLVTANTEAFF.

The chain joins TRBV5-6 to TRBJ2-7, with D hard to call. The CDR3 runs to 12 residues. V was trimmed by 0 bases and J by 3 bases, leaving 4 bases between them. Germline V gives CDR1 SGHDT, CDR2 YYEEEE. The CDR3 nucleotides are TGTGCCAGCAGCTTGGGAGGCTACGAGCAGTACTTC. Protein: CASSLGGYEQYF.

For the CDR3, the DNA is TGTGCCAGCGCCGTTAAGGGACAGGGGAGTTCCTACGAGCAGTACTTC. Its protein is CASAVKGQGSSYEQYF. The chain links TRBV19 to TRBJ2-7, with TRBD1 matching 10 bases. With V trimmed by 9 bases and J by 1 base, 12 bases remained unmatched. This CDR3 region has 16 residues. In germline, CDR1 is LNHDA, CDR2 SQIVND (reference sequence).

This rearrangement joins TRBV28 to TRBJ1-4, with D maybe TRBD1 (6 bases). V lost 3 bases and J 7 bases, leaving 12 bases between the germline ends. The CDR3 consists of 14 residues. CDR1 and CDR2 from the germline V gene are MDHEN and SYDVKM. Here the CDR3 DNA reads TGTGCCAGCAGTTTGGGGGGGGCGGGTGAAAAACTGTTTTTT. As protein: CASSLGGAGEKLFF.

V is TRBV5-6 and J is TRBJ1-1, with 10 bases fitting TRBD1. Germline trimming cut 4 bases from V and 5 bases from J; bases unmatched to any gene: 8. This CDR3 is 15 amino acids long. Germline V gene sequence: CDR1 SGHDT, CDR2 YYEEEE. This CDR3 reads CASSVLPGQGTEAFF. The DNA of the CDR3 is TGTGCCAGCAGCGTATTGCCGGGACAGGGGACTGAAGCTTTCTTT.

V and J are TRBV4-1 and TRBJ2-2; 7 bases align to TRBD2. V lost 1 base and J lost 1; bases outside the gene matches: 18. The CDR3 is 21 amino acids. The germline V gene has CDR1 MGHRA and CDR2 YSYEKL. The CDR3 loop reads CASSQVPTSVQRSGNTGELFF. The CDR3 DNA reads TGCGCCAGCAGCCAAGTTCCAACTAGCGTCCAACGATCGGGGAACACCGGGGAGCTGTTTTTT.

This CDR3 reads CAIRGGNTEAFF. CDR3 DNA sequence: TGTGCCATCCGGGGGGGGAACACTGAAGCTTTCTTT. V usage is TRBV10-3 and J usage is TRBJ1-1; D is possibly TRBD1 (5 bases). This CDR3 is built from 12 residues. Germline lookup yields CDR1 ENHRY and CDR2 SYGVKD. Trimming left V 8 bases short and J 1 base short, with 8 bases between.

This chain joins TRBV15 and TRBJ2-1; D remains unclear. Between the trimmed V and J ends, which lost 3 bases and 3 bases, there was a span of 9 bases. This CDR3 has 14 amino acids. Germline V gene data show CDR1 as LNHNV and CDR2 as YYDKDF (reference sequence). The CDR3 sequence: CATSSPLYYNEQFF. CDR3 coding DNA: TGTGCCACCAGCAGTCCCCTTTACTACAATGAGCAGTTCTTC.

This chain connects TRBV4-2 to TRBJ2-7; tentatively, D is TRBD2 (5 bases). The length of the CDR3 is 14 residues. Germline-derived CDR1 and CDR2 are LGHNA and YNFKEQ. Trimming removed 1 base from V and 3 bases from J, with 10 bases in between. The CDR3 DNA sequence: TGTGCCAGCAGCCAAGGTTCGGGGTTCTACGAGCAGTACTTC. Encoded protein: CASSQGSGFYEQYF.

The V call is TRBV6-5, the J call TRBJ2-4; TRBD1 aligns across 9 bases. After removal of 6 bases from V and 6 bases from J, the junction contained 3 bases not matched to a gene. This CDR3 region has 13 residues. Germline assignment: CDR1 MNHEY and CDR2 SVGAGI. CDR3 coding DNA: TGTGCCAGCAGACTGGGACAGGGAAACATTCAGTACTTC. Amino acid sequence: CASRLGQGNIQYF.